Reported below is one T cell receptor (beta chain). Its antigen remains unknown. This CDR3 has 16 residues. Germline V gives CDR1 SGHVS, CDR2 FQNEAQ. V gave up 1 base and J gave up 2 bases, with 11 bases separating them. Constant-region reverse primers amplified full-length variable regions, followed by semi-nested Nested Universal Primer A PCR. MiXCR was run by TCRdb on the 5' RACE reads, yielding one entry per CDR3 protein. This sample has about 9,000 distinct CDR3 sequences, with under 40% found just once. Tregs were sorted as CD4+CD25+CD127-/low cells. The study, taken as a whole, reports: Tumor-infiltrating Treg TCR alpha and beta sequences overlapped most with tumor naive CD4+ T cells, then blood naive. In terms of TCR gene usage, tumor memory CD4+ T cells clustered together with blood and lymph node memory CD4+ cells, as well as with lymph node naive CD4+ cells. The larger-cohort validation was restricted to a single TCR beta V-J rearrangement rather than whole repertoires.

The sequenced material came from Tregs sorted from blood. This rearrangement joins TRBV7-8 to TRBJ1-4, with D uncertain. The source of this sequence is a female donor with breast cancer. CDR3 sequence reads: CASSLGGYSTNEKLFF. The CDR3 bases are TGTGCCAGCAGCTTAGGAGGCTACAGTACTAATGAAAAACTGTTTTTT.